Listed here are 9 T cell receptor beta chains from one sample, sequenced in a study of T cells in Graves' hyperthyroidism and ophthalmopathy. There were TCR beta CDR3 regions amplified from RNA transcripts. HTBI primers were the set used in a first-round RT-PCR of the TCR CDR3. MiXCR, run by TCRdb on the multiplex PCR reads, gives a single entry per CDR3 protein. This sample yields about 740,000 distinct CDR3 sequences, of which approximately 14% are seen a single time; roughly 10% belongs to the top ten. The specimen was blood. Receptors originate from a woman between 18 and 30 years old with Graves' hyperthyroidism.

Ten or more counts support this clonotype. CDR3 nucleotide sequence: TGTGCCAGCAGCCCCAGGGGCGATGGCTACACCTTC. It encodes CASSPRGDGYTF. The chain uses TRBV7-8 and TRBJ1-2, with a weak D call TRBD1 (6 bases). V was cut by 5 bases and J by 6 bases, with 10 bases left in between. CDR3 length: 12 amino acids. CDR1 and CDR2 (germline): SGHVS, FQNEAQ.

This clonotype came up many times. This chain joins TRBV6-2 or TRBV6-3 and TRBJ2-7, with TRBD2 matching 7 bases. V trimming: 5 bases; J trimming: 4 bases; junction bases outside the gene matches: 11. The CDR3 loop spans 15 amino acids. In germline, CDR1 is MNHEY, CDR2 SVGEGT. DNA for the CDR3: TGTGCCAGCAGTACCGGGGGGACTAATGCATACGAGCAGTACTTC. It codes for CASSTGGTNAYEQYF.

This clonotype was seen a few times. The chain carries TRBV7-2 and TRBJ2-4; D remains ambiguous. The CDR3 contains 18 residues. V shed 8 bases and J shed 3 bases, with 26 bases lying between them. From germline, CDR1 is SGHTA and CDR2 FQGNSA. CDR3 nucleotides: TGTGCCAGCTCCCCCGCCGGGCCCTCAGGTTCGGGCAAAAACATTCAGTACTTC. Translated, it gives CASSPAGPSGSGKNIQYF.

A note on this clonotype: A much larger clone sits a single nucleotide away, making a read error possible. The rearrangement joins TRBV5-5 to TRBJ2-1, with 13 bases fitting TRBD2. V was clipped by 4 bases and J by 10 bases; unmatched bases: 17. Germline loops: CDR1 SGHKS, CDR2 YYEKEE (reference sequence). This CDR3 region has 18 residues. The CDR3 DNA is TGTGCCAGCAGCATAGGGCCAGCGGTGGGACTAGCGGGATTCGAGCAGTTCTTC. Translated, it gives CASSIGPAVGLAGFEQFF.

This clonotype was seen repeatedly, ten times or more. The rearrangement joins TRBV3-1 to TRBJ2-3; D is possibly TRBD2 (5 bases). The CDR3 is made up of 15 amino acids. Trimming shortened V by 0 bases and J by 2 bases, and 9 bases separated the two germline ends. From germline, CDR1 is LGHDT and CDR2 YNNKEL (reference sequence). For the CDR3, the DNA is TGTGCCAGCAGCCAAGAGGGTAGCGACACAGATACGCAGTATTTT. As protein: CASSQEGSDTDTQYF.

This clonotype was detected ten times or more. The rearrangement uses TRBV28 and TRBJ2-4; D is undetermined. The CDR3 extends over 16 amino acids. The V end was cut by 2 bases, the J end by 0 bases, with 11 bases between. From germline, CDR1 is MDHEN and CDR2 SYDVKM. CDR3 sequence (DNA): TGTGCCAGCAGTTTAGCCCGGACCGGAGCCAAAAACATTCAGTACTTC. This gives the protein CASSLARTGAKNIQYF.

The table lists this clonotype with many counts. The rearrangement joins TRBV28 to TRBJ1-2; maybe TRBD1 (6 bases). V was clipped by 2 bases and J by 1 base, with 11 bases between them. CDR1 and CDR2 (germline): MDHEN, SYDVKM. CDR3 length: 15 residues. CDR3 sequence: CASSLHLQGNYGYTF. CDR3 bases: TGTGCCAGCAGTTTACACCTACAGGGTAACTATGGCTACACCTTC.

This clonotype was counted many times. J is TRBJ2-7 and V is TRBV20-1, with a weak D call TRBD2 (6 bases). Germline V lookup: CDR1 DFQATT, CDR2 SNEGSKA (reference sequence). The CDR3 loop spans 13 amino acids. V was clipped by 6 bases and J by 2 bases, with 14 bases between them. In nucleotides, the CDR3 is TGCAGTGCCTCAATAGCGGAGACCTACGAGCAGTACTTC. Its protein product is CSASIAETYEQYF.

In its sample, this clonotype was seen many times. The chain uses TRBV24-1 and TRBJ2-2, with D hard to call. CDR3 size: 19 residues. Deletions cut 4 bases from V and 0 bases from J, with 20 bases between. The germline V gene encodes CDR1 KGHDR and CDR2 SFDVKD. As DNA, the CDR3 is TGTGCCACCAGTGACCTCACGTACGTGGACGCAACGAACACCGGGGAGCTGTTTTTT. Its translation: CATSDLTYVDATNTGELFF.